The 29 T cell receptor beta chains below all came from one sample that was sequenced in a study of shared clonotypes between healthy human individuals. The table came from immunoSEQ multiplex PCR; TCRdb's copy has only in-frame clones and leaves some out. The sample carries some 630,000 clones, around 72% recorded once. Material: memory CD4+ T cells sorted from blood. The subset is: CD45RA-negative fraction. The receptors stem from a woman aged 25 to 39 in good health.

The chain recombines TRBV2 with TRBJ1-2, with D possibly matching TRBD1 (5 bases). V dropped 4 bases and J dropped 5 bases, with 17 bases sitting between them. The CDR3 is 15 amino acids. Germline loops: CDR1 SNHLY, CDR2 FYNNEI. The chain's CDR3 is CASSGSVGTLYGYTF. The CDR3 DNA reads TGTGCCAGCAGTGGATCTGTCGGGACTTTATATGGCTACACCTTC.

This chain links TRBV25-1 with TRBJ2-1; 8 bases match TRBD1. V lost 2 bases and J lost 4; bases outside the gene matches: 13. There are 18 residues in the CDR3. Germline V gives CDR1 MGHDK, CDR2 SYGVNS. CDR3 in DNA: TGTGCCAGCAGTGAAAAAGGGAACGACAGGGGCGATTACAATGAGCAGTTCTTC. As protein: CASSEKGNDRGDYNEQFF.

DNA of the CDR3: TGTGCCAGCAGCAAGGGACAGGAGCAATCTTGGCCCCAGCATTTT. Its protein product is CASSKGQEQSWPQHF. The chain is built from TRBV28 and TRBJ1-5; 8 bases map to TRBD1. Germline V CDR1 and CDR2: MDHEN, SYDVKM. CDR3 length: 15 amino acids. The junction had 13 bases not matched to a gene; V was cut back by 6 bases and J by 9 bases.

This clone has only a few counts. The chain recombines TRBV5-1 with TRBJ2-2, with D possibly matching TRBD1 (7 bases). Between the trimmed V and J ends, which lost 3 bases and 4 bases, there was a span of 13 bases. The germline gives CDR1 SGHRS, CDR2 YFSETQ. CDR3 length: 15 amino acids. CDR3 sequence reads: CASSSQGGSTGELFF. For the CDR3, the DNA is TGCGCCAGCAGCTCCCAGGGGGGTAGCACCGGGGAGCTGTTTTTT.

The rearrangement joins TRBV2 to TRBJ1-5; TRBD1 aligns across 8 bases. This CDR3 contains 17 residues. V dropped 6 bases and J dropped 1; count of bases not matched to a gene: 11. Germline values: CDR1 SNHLY, CDR2 FYNNEI. The CDR3 reads CASSRARTGLSNQPQHF. The CDR3 nucleotides read TGTGCCAGCAGCCGGGCCCGGACAGGGCTAAGCAATCAGCCCCAGCATTTT.

This sequence joins TRBV7-8 and TRBJ2-1; perhaps TRBD2 as D (6 bases). CDR1 SGHVS and CDR2 FQNEAQ come from the germline V gene. Trimming shortened V by 0 bases and J by 8 bases, and 14 bases separated the two germline ends. The CDR3 sequence is 15 residues long. CDR3 residues: CASSLAGGTSDEQFF. In DNA form, the CDR3 reads TGTGCCAGCAGCTTAGCGGGAGGAACGAGCGATGAGCAGTTCTTC.

V is TRBV25-1 and J is TRBJ2-3; 7 bases map to TRBD2. The germline CDR1 and CDR2 sequences are MGHDK and SYGVNS. This CDR3 spans 16 amino acids. Germline trimming cut 2 bases from V and 2 bases from J; bases unmatched to any gene: 7. CDR3 sequence reads: CASSETGGNITDTQYF. The CDR3 nucleotides are TGTGCCAGCAGTGAAACGGGAGGCAATATCACAGATACGCAGTATTTT.

This clone was counted at least ten times. The chain uses TRBV5-1 and TRBJ2-4; D remains ambiguous. The germline CDR1 and CDR2 sequences are SGHRS and YFSETQ. The length of the CDR3 is 17 residues. V was shortened by 0 bases and J by 1 base, with 14 bases between the two germline ends. The CDR3 bases are TGCGCCAGCAGCTTGGGTTCCAGTCCCGGGGCCAAAAACATTCAGTACTTC. It is translated as CASSLGSSPGAKNIQYF.

V is TRBV18 and J is TRBJ2-7; D unresolved. Germline CDR1 KGHSH, CDR2 LQKENI. The CDR3 loop spans 15 amino acids. Trimming took off 3 bases at V and 3 bases at J, with 15 bases between the two ends. The CDR3 is CASSPTGHQNYEQYF. The CDR3 DNA sequence: TGTGCCAGCTCACCTACGGGTCACCAGAACTACGAGCAGTACTTC.

The rearrangement joins TRBV5-4 to TRBJ2-5, with D unclear. This CDR3 has 15 amino acids. CDR1 and CDR2 from the germline V gene are SGHNT and YYREEE (reference sequence). Trimming removed 4 bases at V and 1 base at J, with 14 bases between. Written as DNA, the CDR3 is TGTGCCAGCAGCCTGCCTAGAGCCCCCCAAGAGACCCAGTACTTC. Its translation is CASSLPRAPQETQYF. Filled out from reference TRBV5-4 and TRBJ2-5, the complete variable domain reads ETGVTQSPTHLIKTRGQQVTLRCSSQSGHNTVSWYQQALGQGPQFIFQYYREEENGRGNFPPRFSGLQFPNYSSELNVNALELDDSALYLCASSLPRAPQETQYFGPGTRLLVL.

V and J are TRBV19 and TRBJ2-7; D ambiguous. V lost 7 bases and J lost 2, with 9 bases in between. CDR1 is LNHDA, CDR2 SQIVND, per germline (reference sequence). The CDR3 consists of 12 residues. DNA of the CDR3: TGTGCCAGTACCGGGCCTACCTACGAGCAGTACTTC. It yields the protein CASTGPTYEQYF.

This clone has more than one count but fewer than ten. CDR3 sequence reads: CASSSDGLGGNTIYF. CDR3 DNA: TGTGCCAGCAGCTCCGACGGGCTCGGTGGAAACACCATATATTTT. The gene calls are TRBV7-2 and TRBJ1-3; D call uncertain. With 4 bases removed from V and 3 bases from J, the gap between germline ends came to 13 bases. Germline CDR1 is SGHTA and CDR2 is FQGNSA. This CDR3 is 15 amino acids long.

CDR3 DNA sequence: TGTGCTAGTGGTACGGGACTAGAACGCGGGGGGTACGAGCAGTACTTC. This translates into CASGTGLERGGYEQYF. J is TRBJ2-7 and V is TRBV12-5, with TRBD2 matching 8 bases. V was clipped by 5 bases and J by 4 bases; unmatched bases: 13. The CDR3 has 16 amino acids. Germline V gene lookup returns CDR1 LGHNT and CDR2 FRNRAP.

The rearrangement uses TRBV18 and TRBJ1-2; 9 nucleotides match TRBD1. CDR1 is KGHSH, CDR2 LQKENI, per germline. Trimming cost V 3 bases and J 4 bases; bases outside gene matches: 6. CDR3 length: 15 amino acids. The CDR3 loop reads CASSPGTGSSYGYTF. CDR3 in DNA: TGTGCCAGCTCACCCGGGACAGGGTCCTCCTATGGCTACACCTTC.

The genes are TRBV28 and TRBJ1-5; D call uncertain. Trimming took 5 bases from V and 9 from J, leaving 14 bases between them. The CDR3 consists of 13 residues. Germline CDR1 and CDR2: MDHEN and SYDVKM. CDR3 coding DNA: TGTGCCAGCAGTCCCAGCCATGATCGGCCCCAGCATTTT. Its protein product is CASSPSHDRPQHF.

CDR3 in amino acids: CASRQAGNSYEQYF. DNA for the CDR3: TGTGCCAGCAGACAAGCGGGAAACTCCTACGAGCAGTACTTC. The chain has TRBV6-5 and TRBJ2-7; 7 nucleotides agree with TRBD2. In germline, CDR1 is MNHEY, CDR2 SVGAGI. Trimming cost V 6 bases and J 0 bases; bases outside gene matches: 5. This CDR3 is built from 14 residues.

The rearrangement links TRBV4-1 to TRBJ1-2, with 10 bases identical to TRBD1. CDR1 is MGHRA, CDR2 YSYEKL, per germline. This CDR3 spans 16 amino acids. With V trimmed by 4 bases and J by 2 bases, 7 bases remained unmatched. The CDR3 region is CASSPRTGGENYGYTF. The CDR3 region has the DNA TGCGCCAGCAGCCCACGGACAGGGGGAGAGAACTATGGCTACACCTTC.

The gene calls are TRBV18 and TRBJ1-2, with a weak D call TRBD1 (5 bases). Per germline, CDR1 KGHSH and CDR2 LQKENI. This CDR3 has 14 residues. V lost 0 bases to trimming and J lost 5 bases, with 10 bases between them. Here the CDR3 reads CASSPPVEGYGYTF. For the CDR3, the DNA is TGTGCCAGCTCACCACCGGTGGAGGGGTATGGCTACACCTTC.

V and J are TRBV5-1 and TRBJ2-6; 7 bases map to TRBD2. In germline, CDR1 is SGHRS, CDR2 YFSETQ. The CDR3 extends over 16 amino acids. The V and J ends lost 0 bases and 4 bases, in that order; junction bases with no gene match: 4. The chain's CDR3 is CASSLDAGAGANVLTF. The CDR3, as DNA: TGCGCCAGCAGCTTGGATGCGGGAGCGGGGGCCAACGTCCTGACTTTC.

The rearrangement links TRBV28 to TRBJ2-1, with D hard to call. Germline CDR1 and CDR2: MDHEN and SYDVKM. The CDR3 extends over 12 amino acids. Trimming removed 5 bases at V and 12 bases at J, with 14 bases between. Written as DNA, the CDR3 is TGTGCCAGCAGTCAAGGGATTAAATCGCAGTTCTTC. Its protein is CASSQGIKSQFF.

The genes are TRBV28 and TRBJ2-4, with D uncertain. The CDR3 sequence is 17 residues long. Trimming shortened V by 2 bases and J by 0 bases, and 14 bases separated the two germline ends. Germline values: CDR1 MDHEN, CDR2 SYDVKM. The CDR3 is CASSLGTGHLAKNIQYF. CDR3 DNA sequence: TGTGCCAGCAGTTTAGGTACTGGGCACCTAGCCAAAAACATTCAGTACTTC.

This clone is a singleton in its sample. V and J are TRBV27 and TRBJ2-7; maybe TRBD1 (6 bases). The CDR3 loop spans 13 amino acids. V lost 6 bases to trimming and J lost 0 bases, with 9 bases between them. Germline lookup yields CDR1 MNHEY and CDR2 SMNVEV (reference sequence). CDR3 amino acids: CASSRGGSYEQYF. In DNA form, the CDR3 reads TGTGCCAGCAGCCGAGGGGGCTCCTACGAGCAGTACTTC.

The rearrangement uses TRBV28 and TRBJ2-1; the D is unclear. Germline assignment: CDR1 MDHEN and CDR2 SYDVKM. V was cut by 7 bases and J by 6 bases, with 13 bases left in between. This CDR3 is built from 13 residues. CDR3 sequence (DNA): TGTGCCAGCAAACTATTATCTGGCAATGAGCAGTTCTTC. Its translation is CASKLLSGNEQFF.

This chain uses TRBV5-6 with TRBJ2-2; D gene uncertain. This CDR3 contains 15 residues. CDR1 and CDR2 from the germline V gene are SGHDT and YYEEEE. The V gene lost 4 bases and the J gene lost 6 bases, with 16 bases spanning the gap. CDR3 nucleotide sequence: TGTGCCAGCAGCGCACGGACGGTGGCTTCCGGGGAGCTGTTTTTT. This sequence encodes CASSARTVASGELFF.

The chain recombines TRBV28 with TRBJ2-7, with 9 bases identical to TRBD2. V shed 10 bases, J shed 5 bases, and the junction held 12 bases outside the gene matches. This CDR3 contains 14 residues. The germline gives CDR1 MDHEN, CDR2 SYDVKM. Here the CDR3 DNA reads TGTGCCATCCGAGGGGCGGGAGGGCCGCACGAGCAGTACTTC. It codes for CAIRGAGGPHEQYF. The variable domain in full, completed from reference TRBV28 and TRBJ2-7, reads DVKVTQSSRYLVKRTGEKVFLECVQDMDHENMFWYRQDPGLGLRLIYFSYDVKMKEKGDIPEGYSVSREKKERFSLILESASTNQTSMYLCAIRGAGGPHEQYFGPGTRLTVT.

The CDR3 DNA sequence: TGTGCCAGCAGTTTGGGCGGCTCCAATGAGCAGTTCTTC. Encoded protein: CASSLGGSNEQFF. V is TRBV7-2 and J is TRBJ2-1, with D hard to call. Germline lookup yields CDR1 SGHTA and CDR2 FQGNSA. The V gene lost 6 bases and the J gene lost 6 bases, with 12 bases spanning the gap. This CDR3 has 13 amino acids.

A few counts support this clone. This chain joins TRBV30 and TRBJ1-2, with a possible D match to TRBD1 (5 bases). There are 12 residues in the CDR3. V was trimmed by 2 bases and J by 4 bases, leaving 8 bases between them. The germline V gene encodes CDR1 GTSNPN and CDR2 SVGIG (reference sequence). The CDR3 spells CAWSRGGYGYTF. Here the CDR3 DNA reads TGTGCCTGGAGTCGGGGGGGCTATGGCTACACCTTC. Looking up the rest from reference TRBV30 and TRBJ1-2 gives the full variable domain: SQTIHQWPATLVQPVGSPLSLECTVEGTSNPNLYWYRQAAGRGLQLLFYSVGIGQISSEVPQNLSASRPQDRQFILSSKKLLLSDSGFYLCAWSRGGYGYTFGSGTRLTVV.

This clone was observed a few times. The V call is TRBV5-1, the J call TRBJ2-1; 11 bases fit TRBD2. This CDR3 has 15 residues. J gave up 4 bases and V 4 bases, and 4 bases lay outside the gene matches. The V gene's germline CDR1 is SGHRS and CDR2 YFSETQ. CDR3 sequence (DNA): TGCGCCAGCAGCCAGGGACTAGCGGAGTACAATGAGCAGTTCTTC. This encodes CASSQGLAEYNEQFF. Looking up the rest from reference TRBV5-1 and TRBJ2-1 gives the full variable domain: KAGVTQTPRYLIKTRGQQVTLSCSPISGHRSVSWYQQTPGQGLQFLFEYFSETQRNKGNFPGRFSGRQFSNSRSEMNVSTLELGDSALYLCASSQGLAEYNEQFFGPGTRLTVL.

This clone has a handful of counts. The CDR3 DNA is TGTGCCAGCAGTTACGGGTCGGAGCCGAACACCGGGGAGCTGTTTTTT. It translates to CASSYGSEPNTGELFF. The J gene is TRBJ2-2, the V gene TRBV6-5, with D uncertain. V was pared by 2 bases and J by 0 bases, with 10 bases between. CDR1 MNHEY and CDR2 SVGAGI come from the germline V gene. The CDR3 loop spans 16 amino acids.